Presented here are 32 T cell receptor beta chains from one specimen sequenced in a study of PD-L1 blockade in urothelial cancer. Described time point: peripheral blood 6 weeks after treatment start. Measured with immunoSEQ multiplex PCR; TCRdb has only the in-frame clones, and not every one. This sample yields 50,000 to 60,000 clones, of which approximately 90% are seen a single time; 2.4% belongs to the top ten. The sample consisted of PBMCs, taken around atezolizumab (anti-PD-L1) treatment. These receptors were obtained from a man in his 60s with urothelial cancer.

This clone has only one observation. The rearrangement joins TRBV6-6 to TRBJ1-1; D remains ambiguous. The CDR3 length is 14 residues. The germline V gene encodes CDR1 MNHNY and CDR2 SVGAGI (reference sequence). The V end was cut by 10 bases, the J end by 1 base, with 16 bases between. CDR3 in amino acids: CATTGGAPNTEAFF. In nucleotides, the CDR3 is TGTGCCACCACTGGCGGAGCACCGAACACTGAAGCTTTCTTT.

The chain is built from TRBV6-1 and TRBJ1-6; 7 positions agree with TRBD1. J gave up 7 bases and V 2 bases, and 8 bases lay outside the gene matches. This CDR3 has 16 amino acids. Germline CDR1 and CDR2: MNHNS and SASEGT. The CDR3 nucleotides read TGTGCCAGCAGTGAACCGAGGACAGGAAGCAATTCACCCCTCCACTTT. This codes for CASSEPRTGSNSPLHF.

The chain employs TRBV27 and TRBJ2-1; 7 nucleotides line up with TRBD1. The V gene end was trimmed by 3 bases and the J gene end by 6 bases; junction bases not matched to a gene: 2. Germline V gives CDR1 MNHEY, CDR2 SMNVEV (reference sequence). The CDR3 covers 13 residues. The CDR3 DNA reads TGTGCCAGCAGTTTGACAGGGTTCAATGAGCAGTTCTTC. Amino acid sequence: CASSLTGFNEQFF.

This CDR3 is CASSRTGRFGYTF. The CDR3 DNA sequence: TGTGCCAGCAGTCGGACAGGGCGCTTCGGCTACACCTTC. This sequence joins TRBV28 and TRBJ1-2; 8 nucleotides agree with TRBD1. After removal of 5 bases from V and 8 bases from J, the junction contained 7 bases not matched to a gene. The CDR3 is made up of 13 amino acids. Germline-derived CDR1 and CDR2 are MDHEN and SYDVKM.

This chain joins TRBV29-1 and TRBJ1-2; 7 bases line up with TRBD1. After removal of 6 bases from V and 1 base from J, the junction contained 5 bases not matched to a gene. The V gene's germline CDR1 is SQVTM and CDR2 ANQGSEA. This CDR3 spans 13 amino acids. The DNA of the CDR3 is TGCAGCGTACCGAGACAGGGTAACTATGGCTACACCTTC. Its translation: CSVPRQGNYGYTF. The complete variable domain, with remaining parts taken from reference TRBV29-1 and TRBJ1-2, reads SAVISQKPSRDICQRGTSLTIQCQVDSQVTMMFWYRQQPGQSLTLIATANQGSEATYESGFVIDKFPISRPNLTFSTLTVSNMSPEDSSIYLCSVPRQGNYGYTFGSGTRLTVV.

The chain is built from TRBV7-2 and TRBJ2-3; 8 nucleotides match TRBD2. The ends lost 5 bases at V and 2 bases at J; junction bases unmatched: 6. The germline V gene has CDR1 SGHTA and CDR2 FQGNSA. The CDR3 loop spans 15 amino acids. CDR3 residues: CASSPGRGYTDTQYF. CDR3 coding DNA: TGTGCCAGCAGCCCCGGGAGGGGATACACAGATACGCAGTATTTT.

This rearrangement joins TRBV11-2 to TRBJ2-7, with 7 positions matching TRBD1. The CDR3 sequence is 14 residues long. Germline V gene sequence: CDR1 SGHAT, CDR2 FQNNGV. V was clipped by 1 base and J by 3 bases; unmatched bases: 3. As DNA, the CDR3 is TGTGCCAGCAGCTTAGTGACAGGGTTCTACGAGCAGTACTTC. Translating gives CASSLVTGFYEQYF. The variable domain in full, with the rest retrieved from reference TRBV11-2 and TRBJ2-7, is EAGVAQSPRYKIIEKRQSVAFWCNPISGHATLYWYQQILGQGPKLLIQFQNNGVVDDSQLPKDRFSAERLKGVDSTLKIQPAKLEDSAVYLCASSLVTGFYEQYFGPGTRLTVT.

CDR3: CASSISARGLEAFF. In DNA form, the CDR3 reads TGTGCCAGTAGTATCTCGGCCAGGGGCCTCGAAGCTTTCTTT. The chain combines TRBV19 with TRBJ1-1; a weak D match, TRBD1 (6 bases). The CDR3 has 14 residues. Germline V gives CDR1 LNHDA, CDR2 SQIVND (reference sequence). The V and J ends lost 3 bases and 8 bases respectively, with 16 bases between them.

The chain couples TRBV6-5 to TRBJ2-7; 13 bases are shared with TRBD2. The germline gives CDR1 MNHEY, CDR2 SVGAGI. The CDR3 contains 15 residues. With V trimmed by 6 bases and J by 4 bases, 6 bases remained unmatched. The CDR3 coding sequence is TGTGCCAGCAGGATGGGACTAGCGGGGTCGTACGAGCAGTACTTC. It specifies CASRMGLAGSYEQYF.

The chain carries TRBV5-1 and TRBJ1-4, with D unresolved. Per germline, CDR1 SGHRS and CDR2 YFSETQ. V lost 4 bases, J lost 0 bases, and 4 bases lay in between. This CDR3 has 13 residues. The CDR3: CASSLATNEKLFF. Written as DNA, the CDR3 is TGCGCCAGCAGCCTCGCAACTAATGAAAAACTGTTTTTT.

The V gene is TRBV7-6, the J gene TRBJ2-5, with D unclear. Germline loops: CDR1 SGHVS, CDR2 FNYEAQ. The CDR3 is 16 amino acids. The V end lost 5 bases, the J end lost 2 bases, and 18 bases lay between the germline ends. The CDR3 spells CASSPRINIIQETQYF. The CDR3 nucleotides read TGTGCCAGCAGCCCGCGGATTAATATCATTCAAGAGACCCAGTACTTC.

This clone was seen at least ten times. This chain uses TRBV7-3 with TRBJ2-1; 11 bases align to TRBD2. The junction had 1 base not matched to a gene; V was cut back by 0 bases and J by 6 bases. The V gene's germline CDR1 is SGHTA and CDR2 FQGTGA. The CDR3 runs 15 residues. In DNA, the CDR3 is TGTGCCAGCAGCTTAACGCTAGCGGGGGGCAATGAGCAGTTCTTC. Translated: CASSLTLAGGNEQFF.

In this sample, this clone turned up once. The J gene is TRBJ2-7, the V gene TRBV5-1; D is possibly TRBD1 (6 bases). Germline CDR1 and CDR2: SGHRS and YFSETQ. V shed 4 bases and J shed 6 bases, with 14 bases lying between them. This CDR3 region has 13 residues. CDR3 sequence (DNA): TGCGCCAGCAGCGGAACCGGGACAACCGAGCAGTACTTC. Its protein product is CASSGTGTTEQYF.

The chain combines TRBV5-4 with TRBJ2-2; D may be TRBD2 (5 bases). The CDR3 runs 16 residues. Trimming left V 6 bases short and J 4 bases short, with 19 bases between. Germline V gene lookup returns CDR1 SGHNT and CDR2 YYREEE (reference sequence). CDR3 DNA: TGTGCCAGCACGACCTTAGGGAGACATCCCACCGGGGAGCTGTTTTTT. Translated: CASTTLGRHPTGELFF.

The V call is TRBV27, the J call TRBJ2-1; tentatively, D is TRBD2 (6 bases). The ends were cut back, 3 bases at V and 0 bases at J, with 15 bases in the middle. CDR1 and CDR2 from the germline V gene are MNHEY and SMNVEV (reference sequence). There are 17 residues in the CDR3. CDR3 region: CASSFLASSSSYNEQFF. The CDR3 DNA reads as TGTGCCAGCAGTTTTCTAGCGTCTAGCAGCTCCTACAATGAGCAGTTCTTC.

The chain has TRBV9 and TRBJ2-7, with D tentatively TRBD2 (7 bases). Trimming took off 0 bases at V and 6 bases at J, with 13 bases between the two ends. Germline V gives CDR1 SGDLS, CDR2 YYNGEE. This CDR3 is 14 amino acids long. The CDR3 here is CASSVGGGAREQYF. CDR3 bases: TGTGCCAGCAGCGTAGGAGGGGGGGCGCGCGAGCAGTACTTC.

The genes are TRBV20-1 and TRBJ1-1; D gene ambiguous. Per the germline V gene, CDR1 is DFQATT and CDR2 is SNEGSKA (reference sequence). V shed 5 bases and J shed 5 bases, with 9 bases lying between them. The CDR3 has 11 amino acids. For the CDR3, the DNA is TGCAGTGCTCCGATTCGGACTGAAGCTTTCTTT. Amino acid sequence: CSAPIRTEAFF.

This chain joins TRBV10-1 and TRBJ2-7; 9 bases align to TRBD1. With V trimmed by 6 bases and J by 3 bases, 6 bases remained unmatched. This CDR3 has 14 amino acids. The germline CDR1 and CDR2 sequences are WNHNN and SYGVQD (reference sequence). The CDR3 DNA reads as TGCGCCAGCAGCGCCGGACAGGGGCACTACGAGCAGTACTTC. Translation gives CASSAGQGHYEQYF.

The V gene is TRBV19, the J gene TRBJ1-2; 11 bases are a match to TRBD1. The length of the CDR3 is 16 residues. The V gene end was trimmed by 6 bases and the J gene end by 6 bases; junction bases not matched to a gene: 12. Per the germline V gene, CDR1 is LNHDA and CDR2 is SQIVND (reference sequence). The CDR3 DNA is TGTGCCAGTAGACGGACCGGGACAGGGGGTGGTCATGGCTACACCTTC. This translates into CASRRTGTGGGHGYTF.

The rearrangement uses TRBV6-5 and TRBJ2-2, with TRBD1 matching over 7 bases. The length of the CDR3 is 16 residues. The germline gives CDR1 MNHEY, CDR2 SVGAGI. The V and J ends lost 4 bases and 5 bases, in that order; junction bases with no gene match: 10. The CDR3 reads CASSFPRGPRTGELFF. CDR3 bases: TGTGCCAGCAGTTTTCCTAGGGGGCCGAGGACCGGGGAGCTGTTTTTT.

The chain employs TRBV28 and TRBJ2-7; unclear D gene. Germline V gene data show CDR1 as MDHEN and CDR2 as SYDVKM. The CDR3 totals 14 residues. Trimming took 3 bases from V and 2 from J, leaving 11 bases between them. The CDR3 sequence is CASSFVQRPYEQYF. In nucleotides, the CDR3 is TGTGCCAGCAGTTTTGTACAGAGACCCTACGAGCAGTACTTC.

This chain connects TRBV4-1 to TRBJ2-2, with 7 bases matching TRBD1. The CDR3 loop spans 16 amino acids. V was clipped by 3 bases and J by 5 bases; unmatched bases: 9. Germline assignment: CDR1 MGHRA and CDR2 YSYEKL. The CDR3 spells CASSHLTGLKTGELFF. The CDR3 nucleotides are TGCGCCAGCAGCCACCTGACAGGGTTGAAGACCGGGGAGCTGTTTTTT.

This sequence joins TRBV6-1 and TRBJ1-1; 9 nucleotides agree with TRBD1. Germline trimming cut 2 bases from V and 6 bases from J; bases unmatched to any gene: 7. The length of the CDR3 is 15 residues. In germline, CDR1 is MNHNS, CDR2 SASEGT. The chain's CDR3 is CASSESGQGRAEAFF. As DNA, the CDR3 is TGTGCCAGCAGTGAATCAGGACAGGGGAGGGCTGAAGCTTTCTTT.

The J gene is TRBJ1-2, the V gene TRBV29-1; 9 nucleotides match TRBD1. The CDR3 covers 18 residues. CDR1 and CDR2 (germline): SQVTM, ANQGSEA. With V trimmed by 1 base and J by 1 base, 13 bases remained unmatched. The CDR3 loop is CSVEAGFTGGDVNYGYTF. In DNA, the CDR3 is TGCAGCGTTGAAGCGGGCTTTACAGGGGGCGATGTTAACTATGGCTACACCTTC.

CDR3 nucleotide sequence: TGTGCCAGCAGCAAAAAAGGGGGTAGGGAGGGTGAAAAACTGTTTTTT. Translating gives CASSKKGGREGEKLFF. The chain carries TRBV21-1 and TRBJ1-4. TRBV21-1 constitutes a pseudogene. The CDR3 loop spans 16 amino acids.

The CDR3 DNA reads as TGCGCCAGCAGCCAAGTACAGGCGGACTATGGCTACACCTTC. This gives the protein CASSQVQADYGYTF. The rearrangement joins TRBV4-1 to TRBJ1-2, with D perhaps TRBD1 (5 bases). Germline lookup yields CDR1 MGHRA and CDR2 YSYEKL. The CDR3 loop spans 14 amino acids. The ends were cut back, 1 base at V and 3 bases at J, with 9 bases in the middle.

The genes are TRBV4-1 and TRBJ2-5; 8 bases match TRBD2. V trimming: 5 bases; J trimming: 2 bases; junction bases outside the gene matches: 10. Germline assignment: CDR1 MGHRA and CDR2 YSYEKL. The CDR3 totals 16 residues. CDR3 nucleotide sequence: TGCGCCAGCAGCGCCCCGGGACTAGAGACTCAAGAGACCCAGTACTTC. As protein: CASSAPGLETQETQYF.

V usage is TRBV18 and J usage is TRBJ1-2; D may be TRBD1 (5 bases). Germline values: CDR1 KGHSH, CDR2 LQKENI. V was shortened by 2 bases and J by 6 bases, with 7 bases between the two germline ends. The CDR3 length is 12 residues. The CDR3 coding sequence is TGTGCCAGCTCACCAACGGGGGATGGCTACACCTTC. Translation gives CASSPTGDGYTF.

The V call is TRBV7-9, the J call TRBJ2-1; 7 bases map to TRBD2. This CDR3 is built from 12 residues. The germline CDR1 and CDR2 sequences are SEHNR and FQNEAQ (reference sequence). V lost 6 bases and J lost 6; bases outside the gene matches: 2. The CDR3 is CASRGLFNEQFF. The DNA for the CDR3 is TGTGCCAGCAGGGGACTATTCAATGAGCAGTTCTTC.

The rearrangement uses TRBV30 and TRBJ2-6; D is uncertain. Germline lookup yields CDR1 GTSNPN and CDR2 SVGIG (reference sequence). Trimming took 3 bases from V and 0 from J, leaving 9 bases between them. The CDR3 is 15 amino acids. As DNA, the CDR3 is TGTGCCTGGAGGCAGGAACGCTCTGGGGCCAACGTCCTGACTTTC. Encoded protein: CAWRQERSGANVLTF.

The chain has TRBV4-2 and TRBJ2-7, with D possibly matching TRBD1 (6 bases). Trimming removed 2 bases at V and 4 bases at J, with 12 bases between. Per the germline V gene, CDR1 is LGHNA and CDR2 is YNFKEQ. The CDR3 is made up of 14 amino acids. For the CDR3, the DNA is TGTGCCAGCAGCCAAACAGGGACCTTATACGAGCAGTACTTC. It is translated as CASSQTGTLYEQYF.

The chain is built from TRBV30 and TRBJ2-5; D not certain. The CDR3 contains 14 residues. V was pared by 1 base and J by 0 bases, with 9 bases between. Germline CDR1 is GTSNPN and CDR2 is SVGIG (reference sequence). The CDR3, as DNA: TGTGCCTGGAGTGACAGAATGAACCAAGAGACCCAGTACTTC. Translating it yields CAWSDRMNQETQYF.